One and the same sample provided the 15 T cell receptor beta chains below, sequenced in a study of TIL therapy for anti-PD-1-resistant metastatic lung cancer. Sequencing used immunoSEQ v3. Profiling relied on immunoSEQ multiplex PCR, and the TCRdb table lists in-frame clones only, not all of them. This sample yields about 55,000 clones, of which approximately 80% are seen a single time; 2.9% belongs to the top ten. Time point defined: pre-treatment sample, taken before nivolumab and TIL therapy. The material sequenced was blood, taken at baseline. The origin of the receptors is a person aged 25-79 years with non-small cell lung cancer.

DNA of the CDR3: TGTGCCAGCAGCCAACGGACAGGGGAACACGAGCAGTACTTC. It specifies CASSQRTGEHEQYF. The chain couples TRBV7-2 to TRBJ2-7; 9 bases are shared with TRBD1. The germline V gene has CDR1 SGHTA and CDR2 FQGNSA. This CDR3 contains 14 residues. V lost 5 bases and J lost 5; bases outside the gene matches: 7.

The chain recombines TRBV7-9 with TRBJ1-5; D may be TRBD1 (5 bases). CDR3 length equals 15 residues. V lost 0 bases to trimming and J lost 3 bases, with 9 bases between them. Germline V gene sequence: CDR1 SEHNR, CDR2 FQNEAQ (reference sequence). CDR3 coding DNA: TGTGCCAGCAGCTTAGCGGGGGATTTCAATCAGCCCCAGCATTTT. Translated, it gives CASSLAGDFNQPQHF.

This clone has just a few counts. The chain has TRBV11-2 and TRBJ2-7, with TRBD2 matching 8 bases. Germline assignment: CDR1 SGHAT and CDR2 FQNNGV. V was pared by 3 bases and J by 7 bases, with 2 bases of the junction left unmatched. The CDR3 consists of 12 residues. The CDR3 nucleotides are TGTGCCAGCAGCTTCGGGACTAGAGAGCAGTACTTC. Its translation: CASSFGTREQYF. Full variable domain (rest looked up from reference TRBV11-2 and TRBJ2-7): EAGVAQSPRYKIIEKRQSVAFWCNPISGHATLYWYQQILGQGPKLLIQFQNNGVVDDSQLPKDRFSAERLKGVDSTLKIQPAKLEDSAVYLCASSFGTREQYFGPGTRLTVT.

The chain is built from TRBV7-3 and TRBJ2-3, with D possibly called TRBD1 or TRBD2 (5 bases each). The germline V gene encodes CDR1 SGHTA and CDR2 FQGTGA. The CDR3 extends over 15 amino acids. V dropped 1 base and J dropped 2 bases, with 10 bases sitting between them. The CDR3: CASSLRDPNTDTQYF. The CDR3 nucleotides read TGTGCCAGCAGCTTAAGGGACCCCAACACAGATACGCAGTATTTT.

This clone was recorded once. This rearrangement joins TRBV6-5 to TRBJ2-2, with D perhaps TRBD1 or TRBD2 (5 bases each). The V end was cut by 5 bases, the J end by 3 bases, with 13 bases between. Germline V gene data show CDR1 as MNHEY and CDR2 as SVGAGI. The CDR3 sequence is 15 residues long. This CDR3 reads CASSHGAGYTGELFF. CDR3 nucleotides: TGTGCCAGCAGTCACGGGGCAGGCTACACCGGGGAGCTGTTTTTT.

The chain has TRBV7-3 and TRBJ2-5; unclear D gene. CDR1 SGHTA and CDR2 FQGTGA come from the germline V gene. The CDR3 has 13 amino acids. Trimming shortened V by 5 bases and J by 4 bases, and 11 bases separated the two germline ends. CDR3 sequence: CASSAQHPETQYF. CDR3 DNA: TGTGCCAGCAGCGCCCAGCATCCAGAGACCCAGTACTTC. Full variable domain (outside the CDR3, taken from reference TRBV7-3 and TRBJ2-5): GAGVSQTPSNKVTEKGKYVELRCDPISGHTALYWYRQSLGQGPEFLIYFQGTGAADDSGLPNDRFFAVRPEGSVSTLKIQRTERGDSAVYLCASSAQHPETQYFGPGTRLLVL.

The chain couples TRBV6-2 or TRBV6-3 to TRBJ2-3, with 12 bases matching TRBD2. The germline gives CDR1 MNHEY, CDR2 SVGEGT. Unmatched junction bases numbered 6, after V lost 3 bases and J lost 5 bases. CDR3 size: 16 residues. CDR3 amino acids: CASSYLAGGPEDTQYF. For the CDR3, the DNA is TGTGCCAGCAGTTATCTAGCGGGGGGGCCTGAAGATACGCAGTATTTT.

Written as DNA, the CDR3 is TGTGCCAGCAGCTTGGCCGGGGATGGCTACACCTTC. Residues: CASSLAGDGYTF. The chain recombines TRBV5-6 with TRBJ1-2; D ambiguous. The CDR3 is made up of 12 amino acids. Per germline, CDR1 SGHDT and CDR2 YYEEEE. The ends were cut back, 0 bases at V and 6 bases at J, with 6 bases in the middle. The entire variable domain, with the rest obtained from reference TRBV5-6 and TRBJ1-2, is as follows: DAGVTQSPTHLIKTRGQQVTLRCSPKSGHDTVSWYQQALGQGPQFIFQYYEEEERQRGNFPDRFSGHQFPNYSSELNVNALLLGDSALYLCASSLAGDGYTFGSGTRLTVV.

V and J are TRBV28 and TRBJ1-5; D uncertain. Per the germline V gene, CDR1 is MDHEN and CDR2 is SYDVKM. Between the trimmed V and J ends, which lost 5 bases and 1 base, there was a span of 9 bases. CDR3 size: 14 residues. In DNA form, the CDR3 reads TGTGCCAGCAGTCCCCCTTGGAGCAATCAGCCCCAGCATTTT. It codes for CASSPPWSNQPQHF.

The chain employs TRBV5-4 and TRBJ1-6, with a weak D call TRBD1 (6 bases). This CDR3 spans 14 amino acids. Germline lookup yields CDR1 SGHNT and CDR2 YYREEE (reference sequence). Trimming took off 9 bases at V and 6 bases at J, with 16 bases between the two ends. The CDR3, as DNA: TGTGCCACCTGGAGGACAGAAATTAATTCACCCCTCCACTTT. As protein: CATWRTEINSPLHF.

V usage is TRBV2 and J usage is TRBJ2-1; TRBD1 agrees at 8 bases. V was pared by 5 bases and J by 6 bases, with 9 bases of the junction left unmatched. The CDR3 consists of 15 residues. CDR1 is SNHLY and CDR2 is FYNNEI in the germline V gene. CDR3 in amino acids: CASSPTGEGGNEQFF. CDR3 DNA sequence: TGTGCCAGCAGTCCGACAGGGGAAGGCGGCAATGAGCAGTTCTTC.

This chain links TRBV5-4 with TRBJ2-5; maybe TRBD2 (6 bases). The germline V and J ends were trimmed by 5 bases and 2 bases, with 13 bases remaining between them. CDR1 SGHNT and CDR2 YYREEE come from the germline V gene (reference sequence). This CDR3 has 14 residues. CDR3 loop: CASSFDSGQETQYF. The DNA of the CDR3 is TGTGCCAGCAGTTTTGATAGCGGTCAAGAGACCCAGTACTTC.

The J gene is TRBJ2-3, the V gene TRBV30, with D perhaps matching TRBD2 (7 bases). Trimming pared 5 bases from V and 3 bases from J, leaving 15 bases between. The CDR3 has 14 amino acids. Per germline, CDR1 GTSNPN and CDR2 SVGIG (reference sequence). CDR3 sequence reads: CAWAVGGGTDTQYF. Written as DNA, the CDR3 is TGTGCCTGGGCAGTAGGGGGGGGAACAGATACGCAGTATTTT.

The chain uses TRBV5-1 and TRBJ1-1; D is perhaps TRBD1 (5 bases). The CDR3 has 16 residues. Between the trimmed V and J ends, which lost 6 bases and 1 base, there was a span of 19 bases. The germline gives CDR1 SGHRS, CDR2 YFSETQ. Here the CDR3 DNA reads TGCGCCAGCACCCCTCTTCTCCAGGGCGAGAACACTGAAGCTTTCTTT. It translates to CASTPLLQGENTEAFF.

J is TRBJ2-7 and V is TRBV6-5, with 8 bases lining up with TRBD2. The junction had 10 bases not matched to a gene; V was cut back by 6 bases and J by 3 bases. CDR3 length: 15 residues. Germline V lookup: CDR1 MNHEY, CDR2 SVGAGI. CDR3 in DNA: TGTGCCAGCAGATCTCAGCGGGGGCCAAACTACGAGCAGTACTTC. It specifies CASRSQRGPNYEQYF.